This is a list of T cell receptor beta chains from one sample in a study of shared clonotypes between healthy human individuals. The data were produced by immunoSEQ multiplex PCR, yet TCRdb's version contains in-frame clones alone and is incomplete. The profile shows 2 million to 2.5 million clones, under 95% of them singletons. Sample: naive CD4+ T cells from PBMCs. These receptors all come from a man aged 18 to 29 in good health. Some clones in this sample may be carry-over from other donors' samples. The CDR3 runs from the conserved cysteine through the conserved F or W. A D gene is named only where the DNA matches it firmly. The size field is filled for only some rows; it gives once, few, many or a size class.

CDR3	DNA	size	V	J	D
CASSGQGGTEAFF	TGCGCCAGCAGCGGGCAGGGGGGCACTGAAGCTTTCTTT	NA	TRBV5-1	TRBJ1-1	TRBD1
CASSLYLGQEETQYF	TGTGCCAGCAGCCTGTACCTGGGGCAGGAAGAGACCCAGTACTTC	NA	TRBV7-9	TRBJ2-5	NA
CASSLMKSTYEQYF	TGTGCCAGCTCACTGATGAAGTCCACCTACGAGCAGTACTTC	NA	TRBV18	TRBJ2-7	NA
CATSRELTGNTIYF	TGTGCCACTTCCAGGGAACTTACTGGAAACACCATATATTTT	once	TRBV15	TRBJ1-3	NA
CASSIESSQHF	TGTGCCAGTAGTATAGAATCGTCCCAGCATTTT	NA	TRBV19	TRBJ1-5	NA
CASSIGGALDEQFF	TGTGCCAGTAGTATCGGGGGGGCGCTAGATGAGCAGTTCTTC	NA	TRBV19	TRBJ2-1	TRBD2
CASSSKTSGQETQYF	TGTGCCAGCAGCTCAAAGACTAGCGGCCAAGAGACCCAGTACTTC	NA	TRBV5-4	TRBJ2-5	TRBD2
CASSRAGANTGELFF	TGTGCCAGCAGCCGGGCAGGGGCGAACACCGGGGAGCTGTTTTTT	NA	TRBV7-2	TRBJ2-2	NA
CASSPPVLIRPQHF	TGTGCCAGCAGCCCTCCGGTCCTAATTCGGCCCCAGCATTTT	NA	TRBV28	TRBJ1-5	NA
CAWSVGVRGEETQYF	TGTGCCTGGAGTGTTGGGGTGAGGGGTGAGGAGACCCAGTACTTC	NA	TRBV30	TRBJ2-5	NA
CASSFSGPRNNEQFF	TGCGCCAGCAGCTTTAGCGGACCCCGTAACAATGAGCAGTTCTTC	NA	TRBV5-1	TRBJ2-1	NA
CASSLTAGYGAITEAFF	TGTGCCAGCAGTTTAACGGCGGGGTACGGGGCTATCACTGAAGCTTTCTTT	NA	TRBV27	TRBJ1-1	NA
CASSRDGSQYEQYF	TGTGCCAGCTCCCGGGACGGGAGTCAATACGAGCAGTACTTC	NA	TRBV18	TRBJ2-7	NA
CASSSRSYSRAYEQYF	TGCGCCAGCAGCTCGCGCTCGTACTCCCGGGCCTACGAGCAGTACTTC	NA	TRBV5-1	TRBJ2-7	NA
CASSWTMTRNTGELFF	TGTGCCAGCAGTTGGACAATGACAAGGAACACCGGGGAGCTGTTTTTT	NA	TRBV6-5	TRBJ2-2	NA
CASSFGEEYSNQPQHF	TGTGCCAGCAGCTTTGGTGAGGAGTATAGCAATCAGCCCCAGCATTTT	NA	TRBV5-4	TRBJ1-5	NA
CASSSLVRGRGLNEQFF	TGTGCCAGTAGTTCCCTGGTTCGGGGGCGCGGGTTGAATGAGCAGTTCTTC	NA	TRBV19	TRBJ2-1	NA
CASGGTADTQYF	TGTGCCAGCGGCGGGACTGCGGATACGCAGTATTTT	NA	TRBV2	TRBJ2-3	NA
CASSPIAGTYEQYF	TGTGCCAGCAGCCCTATAGCGGGTACCTACGAGCAGTACTTC	NA	TRBV11-2	TRBJ2-7	TRBD2
CASSLSIVFLYNEQFF	TGTGCCAGCAGCTTGAGTATCGTTTTTCTCTACAATGAGCAGTTCTTC	NA	TRBV5-6	TRBJ2-1	NA
CASSARGTGGETQYF	TGTGCCAGCAGCGCCCGCGGGACAGGGGGGGAGACCCAGTACTTC	NA	TRBV9	TRBJ2-5	TRBD1
CATRGVAPNYEQYF	TGTGCCACCCGGGGGGTAGCGCCTAACTACGAGCAGTACTTC	NA	TRBV15	TRBJ2-7	TRBD2
CASSPRGNSGNTEAFF	TGTGCCAGCAGCCCCCGGGGTAATAGCGGGAACACTGAAGCTTTCTTT	NA	TRBV11-1	TRBJ1-1	NA
CASSQGLITDTQYF	TGTGCCAGCAGCCAAGGGCTGATCACAGATACGCAGTATTTT	once	TRBV4-2	TRBJ2-3	NA
CASSFKGGDYTF	TGCGCCAGCAGCTTCAAAGGGGGCGACTACACCTTC	NA	TRBV5-1	TRBJ1-2	TRBD1
CAISESSVWGRDLYEQYF	TGTGCCATCAGTGAGTCGTCGGTATGGGGCAGGGACCTTTACGAGCAGTACTTC	NA	TRBV10-3	TRBJ2-7	NA
CASSPPTGDTEAFF	TGTGCCAGCTCCCCTCCGACGGGAGACACTGAAGCTTTCTTT	NA	TRBV18	TRBJ1-1	NA
CASSPRRANEQFF	TGTGCCAGCAGCCCCCGGCGGGCCAATGAGCAGTTCTTC	NA	TRBV7-9	TRBJ2-1	NA
CASSNVQGNTEAFF	TGCGCCAGCAGCAACGTTCAGGGGAACACTGAAGCTTTCTTT	NA	TRBV5-1	TRBJ1-1	NA
CASVRGSSGRAGANVLTF	TGCGCCAGCGTAAGGGGCTCAAGCGGGCGGGCCGGGGCCAACGTCCTGACTTTC	once	TRBV5-1	TRBJ2-6	NA
CASSLFPISDGNTIYF	TGTGCCAGCAGTTTATTTCCAATAAGTGATGGAAACACCATATATTTT	NA	TRBV28	TRBJ1-3	NA
CSVTRQGLNTGELFF	TGCAGCGTTACCAGACAGGGACTGAACACCGGGGAGCTGTTTTTT	once	TRBV29-1	TRBJ2-2	NA
CASCTGNTEAFF	TGTGCCAGCTGCACAGGGAACACTGAAGCTTTCTTT	few	TRBV28	TRBJ1-1	NA
CSVGSNRGRNYGYTF	TGCAGCGTCGGTTCTAACAGGGGGAGAAACTATGGCTACACCTTC	NA	TRBV29-1	TRBJ1-2	TRBD1
CASSEAITGTTGELFF	TGTGCCAGCAGTGAAGCTATCACAGGTACCACCGGGGAGCTGTTTTTT	NA	TRBV6-1	TRBJ2-2	NA
CASRVLDAEAFF	TGTGCCAGCAGAGTTCTGGACGCTGAAGCTTTCTTT	NA	TRBV28	TRBJ1-1	NA
CAWSVLGGQPQHF	TGTGCCTGGAGTGTACTAGGAGGCCAGCCCCAGCATTTT	NA	TRBV30	TRBJ1-5	NA
CASTPEREGEQFF	TGTGCCAGCACCCCAGAGCGAGAAGGTGAGCAGTTCTTC	NA	TRBV5-4	TRBJ2-1	NA
CSVEGQGLRNEQFF	TGCAGCGTGGAGGGACAGGGACTCAGAAATGAGCAGTTCTTC	NA	TRBV29-1	TRBJ2-1	TRBD1
CAWSGTGGIGTEAFF	TGTGCCTGGAGTGGGACAGGAGGCATAGGGACTGAAGCTTTCTTT	NA	TRBV30	TRBJ1-1	TRBD1
CASALLGGGLHYEQYF	TGTGCCAGCGCCCTCCTCGGGGGGGGACTGCACTACGAGCAGTACTTC	NA	TRBV28	TRBJ2-7	TRBD2
CASSLLDRVYEQYF	TGTGCCAGCAGTTTATTAGACAGAGTCTACGAGCAGTACTTC	once	TRBV28	TRBJ2-7	NA
CASSLAGGSETQYF	TGTGCCAGCAGCTTGGCAGGGGGCTCAGAGACCCAGTACTTC	NA	TRBV5-4	TRBJ2-5	TRBD1
CASSPDPGELTAEAFF	TGCGCCAGCAGCCCTGACCCCGGGGAGTTGACCGCTGAAGCTTTCTTT	NA	TRBV5-1	TRBJ1-1	NA
CASRPRDRRNQPQHF	TGTGCCAGCAGACCCCGGGACCGTAGGAATCAGCCCCAGCATTTT	NA	TRBV28	TRBJ1-5	NA
CASILGAGNSYEQYF	TGTGCCAGCATCCTAGGGGCAGGGAATTCCTACGAGCAGTACTTC	NA	TRBV28	TRBJ2-7	NA
CASSKGVRTEAFF	TGTGCCAGCAGCAAAGGGGTGCGCACTGAAGCTTTCTTT	once	TRBV9	TRBJ1-1	NA
CASRRTRVPNEQFF	TGTGCCAGCAGACGGACTAGGGTTCCTAATGAGCAGTTCTTC	NA	TRBV28	TRBJ2-1	TRBD2